The 9 T cell receptor beta chains in this list originate from one sample, sequenced in a study of OX40 agonist ivuxolimab in advanced cancers. Repertoires were generated with immunoSEQ multiplex PCR, while TCRdb's copy carries only in-frame clones and drops some. Of about 40,000 clones in the sample, more than 70% were seen once. Source: CD4+ or CD8+ T cells sorted from blood, taken in a trial of the OX40 agonist ivuxolimab. These receptors all stem from an adult with an advanced solid tumor such as melanoma, head and neck, liver or kidney cancer.

The chain uses TRBV30 and TRBJ1-1, with 8 bases lining up with TRBD1. Per germline, CDR1 GTSNPN and CDR2 SVGIG (reference sequence). Trimming removed 5 bases from V and 1 base from J; junction bases left unmatched: 0. CDR3 size: 12 residues. This chain's CDR3 is CAWGTGNTEAFF. The CDR3 DNA is TGTGCCTGGGGGACAGGGAACACTGAAGCTTTCTTT.

The V call is TRBV7-6, the J call TRBJ2-1; no clear D. Trimming shortened V by 2 bases and J by 3 bases, and 8 bases separated the two germline ends. The germline V gene has CDR1 SGHVS and CDR2 FNYEAQ. The CDR3 extends over 14 amino acids. This CDR3 is CASSLTVGYNEQFF. The DNA of the CDR3 is TGTGCCAGCAGCTTAACTGTCGGCTACAATGAGCAGTTCTTC.

This chain uses TRBV30 with TRBJ1-1, with D possibly being TRBD1 (5 bases). Trimming stripped 6 bases from V and 2 bases from J, with 10 bases between. This CDR3 has 12 amino acids. Germline CDR1 reads GTSNPN; CDR2 reads SVGIG (reference sequence). The CDR3 is CACRQLNTEAFF. CDR3 bases: TGTGCCTGTAGACAGCTAAACACTGAAGCTTTCTTT.

V and J are TRBV2 and TRBJ2-5, with D possibly TRBD1 on 8 matching bases. From germline, CDR1 is SNHLY and CDR2 FYNNEI. The CDR3 length is 18 residues. With 0 bases removed from V and 5 bases from J, the gap between germline ends came to 22 bases. The CDR3 loop reads CASSEARDHRGEGETQYF. The DNA for the CDR3 is TGTGCCAGCAGTGAAGCGCGGGACCACAGGGGGGAGGGGGAGACCCAGTACTTC.

V is TRBV4-1 and J is TRBJ2-7; 11 nucleotides line up with TRBD2. This CDR3 contains 16 residues. V shed 3 bases, J shed 3 bases, and the junction held 7 bases outside the gene matches. In germline, CDR1 is MGHRA, CDR2 YSYEKL. CDR3 sequence: CASSHQGTSGFYEQYF. The CDR3 coding sequence is TGCGCCAGCAGCCACCAAGGGACTAGCGGTTTCTACGAGCAGTACTTC.

The chain joins TRBV9 to TRBJ2-1, with 12 bases fitting TRBD2. Germline V gene data show CDR1 as SGDLS and CDR2 as YYNGEE. V was pared by 6 bases and J by 6 bases, with 7 bases of the junction left unmatched. CDR3 size: 15 residues. Here the CDR3 reads CASKPRLAGVNEQFF. The DNA for the CDR3 is TGTGCCAGCAAACCCCGACTAGCGGGAGTCAATGAGCAGTTCTTC.

This clone has a single count. The rearrangement uses TRBV19 and TRBJ2-7; 10 bases agree with TRBD2. Trimming removed 6 bases from V and 4 bases from J; junction bases left unmatched: 3. This CDR3 has 13 residues. CDR1 and CDR2 from the germline V gene are LNHDA and SQIVND (reference sequence). CDR3 sequence: CASSLAGEYEQYF. The DNA of the CDR3 is TGTGCCAGTAGCCTAGCGGGAGAGTACGAGCAGTACTTC.

The chain recombines TRBV6-5 with TRBJ2-7; D is unresolved. Trimming removed 7 bases from V and 1 base from J, with 11 bases in between. Germline CDR1 and CDR2: MNHEY and SVGAGI. The CDR3 covers 13 residues. The CDR3 reads CASTMATSYEQYF. The CDR3 coding sequence is TGTGCCAGCACCATGGCCACATCCTACGAGCAGTACTTC.

V is TRBV7-9 and J is TRBJ2-5, with D possibly matching TRBD1 (6 bases). Germline lookup yields CDR1 SEHNR and CDR2 FQNEAQ (reference sequence). V was shortened by 3 bases and J by 4 bases, with 15 bases between the two germline ends. CDR3 length equals 15 residues. The CDR3: CASSFIGRGVETQYF. The CDR3 bases are TGTGCCAGCAGCTTTATCGGCAGGGGAGTAGAGACCCAGTACTTC. The full variable domain, in which reference TRBV7-9 and TRBJ2-5 provide the parts outside the CDR3, is DTGVSQNPRHKITKRGQNVTFRCDPISEHNRLYWYRQTLGQGPEFLTYFQNEAQLEKSRLLSDRFSAERPKGSFSTLEIQRTEQGDSAMYLCASSFIGRGVETQYFGPGTRLLVL.